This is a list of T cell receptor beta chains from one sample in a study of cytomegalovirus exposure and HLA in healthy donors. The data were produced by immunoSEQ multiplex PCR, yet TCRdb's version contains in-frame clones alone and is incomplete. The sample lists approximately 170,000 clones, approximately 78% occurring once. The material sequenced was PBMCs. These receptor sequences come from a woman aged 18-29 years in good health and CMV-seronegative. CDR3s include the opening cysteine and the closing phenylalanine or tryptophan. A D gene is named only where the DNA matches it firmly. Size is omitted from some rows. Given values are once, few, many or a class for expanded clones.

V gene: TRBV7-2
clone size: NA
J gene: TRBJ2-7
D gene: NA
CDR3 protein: CASSLVVAQGPYEQYF
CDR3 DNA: TGTGCCAGCAGCTTAGTGGTTGCACAGGGCCCCTACGAGCAGTACTTC

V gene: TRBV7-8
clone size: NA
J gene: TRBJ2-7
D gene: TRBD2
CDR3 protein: CASSKTGLAGYEQYF
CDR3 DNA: TGTGCCAGCAGCAAAACGGGACTAGCGGGTTACGAGCAGTACTTC

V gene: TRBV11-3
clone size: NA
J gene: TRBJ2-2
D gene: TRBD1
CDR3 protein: CASSSPPLGTGNTGELFF
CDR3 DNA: TGTGCCAGCAGCTCTCCACCACTCGGGACAGGAAACACCGGGGAGCTGTTTTTT

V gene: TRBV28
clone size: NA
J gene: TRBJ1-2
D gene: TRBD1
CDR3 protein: CASSPPDRDYGYTF
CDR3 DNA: TGTGCCAGCAGTCCCCCGGACAGGGACTATGGCTACACCTTC

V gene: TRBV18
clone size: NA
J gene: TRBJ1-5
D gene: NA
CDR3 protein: CASSPFRDSNQPQHF
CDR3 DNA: TGTGCCAGCTCACCATTTCGAGATAGCAATCAGCCCCAGCATTTT

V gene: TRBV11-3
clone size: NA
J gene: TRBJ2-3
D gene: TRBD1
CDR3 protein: CASSRSPGQGTDTQYF
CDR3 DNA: TGTGCCAGCAGCCGCAGCCCGGGACAGGGCACAGATACGCAGTATTTT

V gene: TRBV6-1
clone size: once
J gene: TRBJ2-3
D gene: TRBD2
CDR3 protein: CASSEARLAGDRVTDTQYF
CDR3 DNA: TGTGCCAGCAGTGAAGCGAGACTAGCGGGAGACCGGGTCACAGATACGCAGTATTTT

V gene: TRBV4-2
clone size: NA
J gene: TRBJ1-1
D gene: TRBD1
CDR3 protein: CASSQGGTGGSGAFF
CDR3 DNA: TGTGCCAGCAGCCAAGGGGGGACAGGGGGTAGTGGGGCTTTCTTT

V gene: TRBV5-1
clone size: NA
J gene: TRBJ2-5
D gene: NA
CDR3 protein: CASSLGLQETQYF
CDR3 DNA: TGCGCCAGCAGCTTGGGACTGCAGGAGACCCAGTACTTC

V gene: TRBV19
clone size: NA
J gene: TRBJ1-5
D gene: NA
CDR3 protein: CASSIDSYILRGVLHF
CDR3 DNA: TGTGCCAGTAGTATAGATTCTTACATTTTGCGAGGTGTCCTGCATTTT

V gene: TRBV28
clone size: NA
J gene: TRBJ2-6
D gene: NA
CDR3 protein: CASSNRGVGANVLTF
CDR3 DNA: TGTGCCAGCAGTAACCGGGGAGTTGGGGCCAACGTCCTGACTTTC

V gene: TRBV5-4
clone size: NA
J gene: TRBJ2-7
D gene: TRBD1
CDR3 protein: CASSSPGQGDHEQYF
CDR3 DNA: TGTGCCAGCAGCTCGCCGGGACAGGGGGACCACGAGCAGTACTTC

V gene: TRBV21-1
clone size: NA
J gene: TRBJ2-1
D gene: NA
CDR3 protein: CASSKPLVGEGEYNEQFF
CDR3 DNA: TGTGCCAGCAGCAAACCCCTTGTGGGGGAGGGGGAGTACAATGAGCAGTTCTTC

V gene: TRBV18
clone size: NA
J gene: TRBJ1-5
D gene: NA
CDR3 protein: CASSPQGGVEPQHF
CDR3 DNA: TGTGCCAGCTCACCACAGGGAGGGGTCGAACCCCAGCATTTT

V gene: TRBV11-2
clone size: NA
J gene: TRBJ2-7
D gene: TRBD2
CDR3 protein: CASSLAGLRVEQYF
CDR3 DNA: TGTGCCAGCAGCTTAGCGGGACTACGTGTGGAGCAGTACTTC

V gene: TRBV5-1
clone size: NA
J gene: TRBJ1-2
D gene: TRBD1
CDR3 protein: CASSPRGQGLNGYTF
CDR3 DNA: TGCGCCAGCAGCCCCAGGGGACAGGGGTTAAACGGCTACACCTTC